The subject of this entry is one TCR beta chain. Its antigen remains unidentified. The entry originates in a study of a mutant IDH1 vaccine in newly diagnosed glioma. Time point noted: week 35, safety follow-up. A 20-mer mutant IDH1 peptide at 300 ug was injected subcutaneously with topical imiquimod. All eight of the vaccinations patients received fell in weeks 1, 3, 5, 7, 11, 15, 19 and 23. Repertoires were generated with immunoSEQ multiplex PCR, while TCRdb's copy carries only in-frame clones and drops some. The profile shows about 32,000 clones, approximately 77% of them singletons. With V trimmed by 4 bases and J by 1 base, 4 bases remained unmatched. The CDR3 extends over 16 amino acids. Germline CDR1 and CDR2: SGHRS and YFSETQ.

This TCR was sampled from a man under 40 with glioma. The sequences come from PBMCs, collected from a glioma patient whose treatment included an IDH1 peptide vaccine. This chain connects TRBV5-1 to TRBJ2-5, with TRBD2 identical over 13 bases. Here the CDR3 DNA reads TGCGCCAGCAGCGCCCGGACTAGCGGGAGCCAAGAGACCCAGTACTTC. Translated, it gives CASSARTSGSQETQYF.